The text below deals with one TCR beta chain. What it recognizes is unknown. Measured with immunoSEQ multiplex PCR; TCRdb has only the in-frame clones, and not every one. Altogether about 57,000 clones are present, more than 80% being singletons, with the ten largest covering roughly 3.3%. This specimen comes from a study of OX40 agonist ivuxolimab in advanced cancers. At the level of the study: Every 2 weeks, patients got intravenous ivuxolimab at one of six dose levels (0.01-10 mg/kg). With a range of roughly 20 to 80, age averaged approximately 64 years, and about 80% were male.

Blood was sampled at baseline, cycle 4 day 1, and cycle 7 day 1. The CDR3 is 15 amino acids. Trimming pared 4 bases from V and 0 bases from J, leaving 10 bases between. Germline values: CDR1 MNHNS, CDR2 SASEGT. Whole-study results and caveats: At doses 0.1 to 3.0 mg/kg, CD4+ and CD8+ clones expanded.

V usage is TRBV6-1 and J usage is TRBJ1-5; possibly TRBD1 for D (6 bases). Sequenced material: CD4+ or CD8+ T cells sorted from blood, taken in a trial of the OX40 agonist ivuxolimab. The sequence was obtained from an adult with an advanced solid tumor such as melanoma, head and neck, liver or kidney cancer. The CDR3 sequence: CASSARQASNQPQHF. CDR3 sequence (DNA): TGTGCCAGCAGTGCAAGACAGGCTAGCAATCAGCCCCAGCATTTT.